The rows below give T cell receptor beta chains drawn from one sample of a study of vaccination effects on CD4 cells after COVID-19. Their antigens are not known. Profiling relied on immunoSEQ multiplex PCR, and the TCRdb table lists in-frame clones only, not all of them. Here the sample spans tens of thousands of clones, more than 75% being singletons. The specimen comprised CD4+ T cells from PBMCs cultured with HIV peptides, sampled before COVID-19 vaccination. The receptors derive from a human donor who had a prior SARS-CoV-2 infection. Both conserved end residues are part of each CDR3. D genes are given only for firm matches. Clone size is given for some rows only: seen once, a few or many times, or a class if the clone is expanded.

j_call v_call clone_size d_call cdr3_nt cdr3_aa
TRBJ2-3 TRBV18 few TRBD1 TGTGCCAGCTCCCGGGACAGTAGCACAGATACGCAGTATTTT CASSRDSSTDTQYF
TRBJ2-7 TRBV9 NA NA TGTGCCAGCAGCGTAGCGCCGGGACCCTTTTACGAGCAGTACTTC CASSVAPGPFYEQYF
TRBJ2-5 TRBV9 NA TRBD1 TGTGCCAGCAGCTTAGGGGGCCATAAGTTGGAGACCCAGTACTTC CASSLGGHKLETQYF
TRBJ2-7 TRBV28 NA NA TGTGCCAGCAACCCAGTGAGCAGGGGAACCTACGAGCAGTACTTC CASNPVSRGTYEQYF
TRBJ1-4 TRBV20-1 NA NA TGCAGTGCTAGTGAGCGTGAAAAACTGTTTTTT CSASEREKLFF
TRBJ2-7 TRBV5-5 once NA TGTGCCAGCAGCTGGGACCCCTCTGGCGAGCAGTACTTC CASSWDPSGEQYF
TRBJ1-1 TRBV7-9 NA NA TGTGCCAGCAGCTTAAGCCTGAACACTGAAGCTTTCTTT CASSLSLNTEAFF
TRBJ2-7 TRBV7-9 NA NA TGTGCCAGCAGCTTAACGGGGGTCATCTACGAGCAGTACTTC CASSLTGVIYEQYF
TRBJ2-3 TRBV7-2 NA TRBD2 TGTGCCAGCCGACTACCGGGACTAGCCTCAGATACGCAGTATTTT CASRLPGLASDTQYF
TRBJ2-5 TRBV18 NA NA TGTGCCAGCTCACCACTGGGCGGGGCTTCGGGGACCCAGTACTTC CASSPLGGASGTQYF
TRBJ2-3 TRBV5-4 NA TRBD1 TGTGCCAGCAGCCCCCGACAGGGGAACACAGATACGCAGTATTTT CASSPRQGNTDTQYF
TRBJ1-1 TRBV25-1 NA NA TGTGCCAGCAGTGGGGGAGGGGGAAGGATGAACACTGAAGCTTTCTTT CASSGGGGRMNTEAFF
TRBJ2-1 TRBV7-8 NA NA TGTGCCAGCAGCTTAGCGGAGAACTACAATGAGCAGTTCTTC CASSLAENYNEQFF
TRBJ2-7 TRBV6-5 NA NA TGTGCCAGCAGGTGGTGGGTTTACGAGCAGTACTTC CASRWWVYEQYF
TRBJ2-7 TRBV10-3 NA NA TGTGCCATCAGAAAGGAAAGCTCCTACGAGCAGTACTTC CAIRKESSYEQYF
TRBJ2-3 TRBV18 NA NA TGTGCCAGCTCCCCCGGGACGTCTGATACGCAGTATTTT CASSPGTSDTQYF
TRBJ2-6 TRBV28 NA NA TGTGCCAGCACAACCCCCCGCTCTGGGGCCAACGTCCTGACTTTC CASTTPRSGANVLTF
TRBJ2-3 TRBV10-3 NA NA TGTGCCATCAGTGAAAGTAGGGATACGCAGTATTTT CAISESRDTQYF